These 8 T cell receptor beta chains share one sample of origin, sequenced in a study of blood T cell repertoires in COVID-19. Measured with immunoSEQ multiplex PCR; TCRdb has only the in-frame clones, and not every one. The sample has approximately 440,000 clones, approximately 88% seen once; the top ten hold roughly 12%. The specimen was peripheral blood. The receptors here all came from a woman in her forties or fifties with COVID-19, enrolled during active disease.

The rearrangement joins TRBV6-4 to TRBJ2-1; TRBD1 matches at 7 bases. This CDR3 is 14 amino acids long. After removal of 2 bases from V and 7 bases from J, the junction contained 5 bases not matched to a gene. Germline V gene lookup returns CDR1 MRHNA and CDR2 SNTAGT. The DNA for the CDR3 is TGTGCCAGCAGTGACCGGGCACAGGGGAATGAGCAGTTCTTC. It yields the protein CASSDRAQGNEQFF.

The rearrangement uses TRBV27 and TRBJ1-1; 7 nucleotides match TRBD1. V shed 6 bases, J shed 0 bases, and the junction held 4 bases outside the gene matches. This CDR3 spans 14 amino acids. The V gene's germline CDR1 is MNHEY and CDR2 SMNVEV (reference sequence). DNA for the CDR3: TGTGCCAGCAGCTCAGGGGGGCTGAACACTGAAGCTTTCTTT. It encodes CASSSGGLNTEAFF.

The chain combines TRBV6-5 with TRBJ1-2, with D perhaps matching TRBD1 (5 bases). The CDR3 loop spans 14 amino acids. Trimming removed 2 bases from V and 5 bases from J, with 12 bases in between. Germline V CDR1 and CDR2: MNHEY, SVGAGI. This CDR3 reads CASSYEAGPYGYTF. CDR3 coding DNA: TGTGCCAGCAGTTACGAGGCAGGGCCGTATGGCTACACCTTC.

Regarding this clone: Other DNA sequences in the same sample also yield this CDR3. J is TRBJ2-2 and V is TRBV30; D unresolved. Trimming left V 3 bases short and J 6 bases short, with 5 bases between. Per germline, CDR1 GTSNPN and CDR2 SVGIG (reference sequence). The CDR3 length is 11 residues. The CDR3, as DNA: TGTGCCTGGAGGAGGTCCGGGGAGCTGTTTTTT. Translating gives CAWRRSGELFF. The whole variable domain, remainder taken from reference TRBV30 and TRBJ2-2, is SQTIHQWPATLVQPVGSPLSLECTVEGTSNPNLYWYRQAAGRGLQLLFYSVGIGQISSEVPQNLSASRPQDRQFILSSKKLLLSDSGFYLCAWRRSGELFFGEGSRLTVL.

The CDR3 here is CASSLLPGDTQYF. The CDR3 DNA is TGTGCCAGCAGCCTCCTCCCGGGGGATACGCAGTATTTT. The chain has TRBV4-2 and TRBJ2-3, with a possible D match to TRBD2 (5 bases). Per the germline V gene, CDR1 is LGHNA and CDR2 is YNFKEQ. This CDR3 has 13 amino acids. V lost 4 bases to trimming and J lost 6 bases, with 11 bases between them.

V and J are TRBV7-9 and TRBJ1-1, with D unclear. This CDR3 has 10 residues. Germline CDR1 SEHNR, CDR2 FQNEAQ (reference sequence). V lost 4 bases to trimming and J lost 8 bases, with 5 bases between them. CDR3 nucleotides: TGTGCCAGCAGCTCCGTAGAAGCTTTCTTT. Its translation: CASSSVEAFF.

The chain has TRBV19 and TRBJ1-1; no clear D. The CDR3 length is 14 residues. Per the germline V gene, CDR1 is LNHDA and CDR2 is SQIVND (reference sequence). V was clipped by 3 bases and J by 7 bases, with 15 bases between them. The CDR3 is CASSIDGLRGEAFF. CDR3 in DNA: TGTGCCAGTAGTATTGACGGGTTGCGTGGTGAAGCTTTCTTT.

Comments on this clone: This same CDR3 is encoded by further DNA sequences in the sample. The V gene is TRBV19, the J gene TRBJ1-2; maybe TRBD1 (6 bases). The CDR3 runs 12 residues. Trimming left V 2 bases short and J 6 bases short, with 7 bases between. The germline CDR1 and CDR2 sequences are LNHDA and SQIVND (reference sequence). The CDR3 here is CASSIRGNGYTF. CDR3 nucleotide sequence: TGTGCCAGTAGTATAAGGGGGAATGGCTACACCTTC.